This T cell receptor (beta chain) is drawn from a study of blood T cell repertoires in COVID-19. Germline CDR1 and CDR2: MNHEY and SVGEGT. The CDR3 runs to 13 residues. V lost 3 bases to trimming and J lost 8 bases; unmatched junction nucleotides: 2. Participant reports of clinical history set cohort assignment. Profiled with immunoSEQ multiplex PCR; TCRdb holds only in-frame clones, not every one. The table lists approximately 150,000 clones, roughly 84% of them singletons. This TCR came from a man between 65 and 79 years old who had been exposed to COVID-19. The sequenced material came from PBMCs or T cells enriched from blood (not recorded which). The rearrangement joins TRBV6-2 or TRBV6-3 to TRBJ2-1; 9 bases are a match to TRBD2. DNA for the CDR3: TGTGCCAGCAGTTATACTAGCGGGCATGAGCAGTTCTTC. Encoded protein: CASSYTSGHEQFF.